The 6 T cell receptor beta chains in this list originate from one sample, sequenced in a study of cytomegalovirus exposure and HLA in healthy donors. The PCR was carried out with 60 Vbeta primers and 13 Jbeta primers. Assay: immunoSEQ multiplex PCR; the TCRdb copy retains only in-frame clones and omits some. This repertoire includes under 200,000 clones. The sequencing input was PBMCs. The receptors were gathered from a man younger than 40 in good health and CMV-seronegative.

V and J are TRBV18 and TRBJ2-7; D is unclear. Germline V gene data show CDR1 as KGHSH and CDR2 as LQKENI. The V end lost 2 bases, the J end lost 1 base, and 12 bases lay between the germline ends. CDR3 length: 15 amino acids. CDR3 bases: TGTGCCAGCTCACCAGCGAGGCCTCCATCCTACGAGCAGTACTTC. As protein: CASSPARPPSYEQYF. The full variable domain, with the rest looked up from reference TRBV18 and TRBJ2-7, is NAGVMQNPRHLVRRRGQEARLRCSPMKGHSHVYWYRQLPEEGLKFMVYLQKENIIDESGMPKERFSAEFPKEGPSILRIQQVVRGDSAAYFCASSPARPPSYEQYFGPGTRLTVT.

This chain uses TRBV5-1 with TRBJ1-1; possible D gene TRBD1, 5 bases. The V end lost 4 bases, the J end lost 6 bases, and 13 bases lay between the germline ends. The CDR3 has 13 amino acids. Germline CDR1 SGHRS, CDR2 YFSETQ. The CDR3 region is CASSIVGGSEAFF. DNA of the CDR3: TGCGCCAGCAGCATTGTGGGGGGATCTGAAGCTTTCTTT.

The chain is built from TRBV4-1 and TRBJ2-1; 12 nucleotides line up with TRBD2. V lost 4 bases and J lost 7; bases outside the gene matches: 8. The germline CDR1 and CDR2 sequences are MGHRA and YSYEKL. This CDR3 region has 16 residues. CDR3 nucleotides: TGCGCCAGCAGCCGACTAGCGGGAGTCAGTTCAAATGAGCAGTTCTTC. Translating gives CASSRLAGVSSNEQFF.

The chain has TRBV11-3 and TRBJ1-1; 8 bases match TRBD1. With V trimmed by 5 bases and J by 7 bases, 12 bases remained unmatched. The CDR3 runs to 15 residues. Germline CDR1 is SGHNT and CDR2 is YENEEA. CDR3 region: CASSIRQGRTSEAFF. The CDR3 region has the DNA TGTGCCAGCAGCATACGACAGGGGCGAACTAGTGAAGCTTTCTTT. The variable domain in full, with the rest retrieved from reference TRBV11-3 and TRBJ1-1, is EAGVVQSPRYKIIEKKQPVAFWCNPISGHNTLYWYLQNLGQGPELLIRYENEEAVDDSQLPKDRFSAERLKGVDSTLKIQPAELGDSAVYLCASSIRQGRTSEAFFGQGTRLTVV.

The rearrangement joins TRBV29-1 to TRBJ2-1; the D gene is possibly TRBD1 (5 bases). Germline assignment: CDR1 SQVTM and CDR2 ANQGSEA. The CDR3 totals 12 residues. V was shortened by 8 bases and J by 1 base, with 9 bases between the two germline ends. The CDR3 protein is CSLTASYNEQFF. CDR3 bases: TGCAGCTTGACAGCATCCTACAATGAGCAGTTCTTC.

This chain links TRBV28 with TRBJ2-4, with D unclear. Trimming cost V 8 bases and J 13 bases, with 15 bases left between them. The CDR3 sequence is 11 residues long. Per the germline V gene, CDR1 is MDHEN and CDR2 is SYDVKM. CDR3 sequence (DNA): TGTGCCAGCGCCGTCCGTGGCCCCCAGTACTTC. It yields the protein CASAVRGPQYF.